These T cell receptor beta chains were read from a single sample in a study of T cell responses to AZD1222 COVID-19 vaccine. The method was immunoSEQ multiplex PCR; TCRdb's version includes in-frame clones alone and lacks a portion of them. This sample has roughly 140,000 clones, with 85% to 95% found just once. The material was peripheral blood, obtained 28 days after the second AZD1222 dose. These receptors were collected from an adult who received the AZD1222 COVID-19 vaccine. CDR3s include the opening cysteine and the closing phenylalanine or tryptophan. Fields, in order: J gene, clone size, D gene, V gene, CDR3 protein, CDR3 DNA. A D gene is named only where the DNA matches it firmly. Clone size appears in some rows only: once, few, many, or a class for an expanded clone.

TRBJ2-1 NA NA TRBV18 CASSPDVSSYNEQFF TGTGCCAGCTCACCGGACGTGAGCTCCTACAATGAGCAGTTCTTC
TRBJ1-2 NA NA TRBV3-1/TRBV3-2 CASSLLGGYTF TGTGCCAGCAGCCTTCTGGGTGGCTACACCTTC
TRBJ1-2 NA NA TRBV3-1/TRBV3-2 CASSQYQGPRGYTF TGTGCCAGCAGCCAGTATCAGGGCCCTAGGGGCTACACCTTC
TRBJ1-6 NA TRBD1 TRBV12-5 CASGLEGAKRSPLHF TGTGCTAGTGGTTTGGAGGGGGCAAAGAGATCACCCCTCCACTTT
TRBJ1-2 few NA TRBV6-4 CASSDSGGSYGYTF TGTGCCAGCAGTGACTCAGGGGGGAGCTATGGCTACACCTTC
TRBJ2-7 NA NA TRBV14 CASSQAVGVYYEQYF TGTGCCAGCAGCCAAGCGGTGGGGGTCTACTACGAGCAGTACTTC
TRBJ1-1 NA NA TRBV7-2 CASSFLSTEAFF TGTGCCAGCAGCTTTTTGAGTACTGAAGCTTTCTTT
TRBJ2-1 NA NA TRBV6-5 CASQWHEQFF TGTGCCTCCCAGTGGCATGAGCAGTTCTTC
TRBJ2-1 NA TRBD1 TRBV19 CASNPLGGQGLTGQFF TGTGCCAGTAATCCCCTGGGGGGACAGGGCCTTACGGGGCAGTTCTTC
TRBJ1-2 NA NA TRBV27 CASSLQEALGTGLYGYTF TGTGCCAGCAGTTTACAGGAGGCACTCGGAACAGGTCTCTATGGCTACACCTTC
TRBJ1-5 NA NA TRBV7-8 CASSLIGVANQPQHF TGTGCCAGCAGCTTAATAGGTGTGGCGAATCAGCCCCAGCATTTT
TRBJ1-1 NA NA TRBV20-1 CSALPLTEAFF TGCAGTGCCCTTCCTCTCACTGAAGCTTTCTTT
TRBJ1-2 NA NA TRBV11-2 CASSLGGSRGHYGYTF TGTGCCAGCAGCTTAGGTGGGAGCAGGGGCCACTATGGCTACACCTTC
TRBJ2-7 NA NA TRBV3-1/TRBV3-2 CASSQRYNEQYF TGTGCCAGCAGCCAAAGGTACAACGAGCAGTACTTC
TRBJ2-1 NA TRBD1 TRBV2 CASSEGVAGGGNEQFF TGTGCCAGCAGTGAAGGTGTGGCAGGGGGTGGGAATGAGCAGTTCTTC
TRBJ1-1 NA NA TRBV11-2 CASSFAWGMNTEAFF TGTGCCAGCAGCTTCGCCTGGGGCATGAACACTGAAGCTTTCTTT
TRBJ1-2 NA NA TRBV29-1 CSVEGGGGYTF TGCAGCGTTGAAGGGGGGGGTGGCTACACCTTC
TRBJ2-7 NA TRBD2 TRBV27 CASSGKGLAGSEQYF TGTGCCAGCAGTGGAAAGGGACTAGCGGGATCCGAGCAGTACTTC
TRBJ1-1 NA TRBD1 TRBV6-6 CASSSPKGQGSPEAFF TGTGCCAGCAGTTCTCCAAAGGGACAGGGGAGCCCTGAAGCTTTCTTT
TRBJ1-2 NA NA TRBV29-1 CSVVYLDRGAKYGYTF TGCAGCGTTGTTTATCTAGACCGGGGGGCGAAATATGGCTACACCTTC
TRBJ2-7 NA NA TRBV28 CASSPGTQLDEQYF TGTGCCAGCAGCCCCGGGACCCAACTTGACGAGCAGTACTTC
TRBJ2-7 NA NA TRBV4-1 CASSQRQGYEQYF TGCGCCAGCAGCCAACGCCAGGGGTACGAGCAGTACTTC